This T cell receptor (beta chain) was identified during a study of post-analysis software for immune sequencing data. Study context: Secondary progressive, relapsing-remitting and progressive-relapsing multiple sclerosis were among the included disease courses. Study-level points and caveats: Included in a set of about five TRBV segments more frequent in patients than controls were TRBV5-6, TRBV5-1 and TRBV20-1. In multiple sclerosis, normalized Chao1 diversity was significantly below that of controls.

Trimming removed 3 bases from V and 7 bases from J; junction bases left unmatched: 8. CDR3 length equals 14 residues. The germline V gene has CDR1 SGHDN and CDR2 FVKESK. Turning to this clonotype: Antigen specificity is unknown.

cDNA libraries of TCR beta carried unique molecular identifiers. Each batch of about 0.9 to 10 million T cells produced roughly 0.5 million cDNA molecules. MiXCR, applied by TCRdb to the PCR reads, yields one record per CDR3 protein. The profile covers about 460,000 distinct CDR3 sequences, with approximately 46% appearing a single time and 9.5% to 13% taken by the ten largest. Source material: blood. J is TRBJ1-2 and V is TRBV14, with TRBD1 matching 7 bases. This receptor was obtained from a girl between 10 and 17 years old with multiple sclerosis. The CDR3 coding sequence is TGTGCCAGCAGCCAGACGACAGGGTTTGTTGGCTACACCTTC. Its protein is CASSQTTGFVGYTF.